This T cell receptor (beta chain) was captured by sequencing in a study of CD8 T cells in ankylosing spondylitis (dated by TCRdb to about 2017). The study in broad terms: The study set out to find disease-linked TCR variants by profiling T cell receptor beta repertoires in ankylosing spondylitis patients and healthy donors. The full study cohort was made up of about two dozen ankylosing spondylitis patients and 108 healthy donors. Samples of peripheral blood were taken, and for ankylosing spondylitis patients, synovial fluid was collected as well. Study-wide findings and limitations: Some of the motif variants had been reported before in the synovial fluid and blood of reactive arthritis patients, a finding that suggests common disease-initiation mechanisms. A TCR beta motif of fewer than 10 highly homologous amino acid variants appeared characteristic of blood from ankylosing spondylitis patients. A CD8+ phenotype was shown by the disease-linked clones, which were found at relatively low frequencies in peripheral blood. The disease-linked clones were reported to be significantly enriched in matched synovial fluid samples from ankylosing spondylitis patients.

The data were produced on an Illumina HiSeq 2500. TCR beta libraries were prepared by quantitative 5'-RACE with molecular barcodes. The source study handled its data this way. A new computational method based on a probabilistic model of VDJ rearrangement was used to identify disease-linked TCR variants. TCRdb took the public reads, trimmed them with fastp at Q25, ran MiXCR for clone calling and kept in-frame beta chains. Each CDR3 protein gets just one entry, which takes the most common genes and DNA from the rows behind it. These V and J calls derive from TCRdb rather than the authors' analysis. The sample yields 240,000 or so distinct CDR3 sequences; around 10% were counted once. The biggest ten clones account for approximately 6.6% of the sample. This clonotype was detected ten times or more. This clone's antigen is unknown. No qualities accompany the bases; no much larger clone lies one base away.

The sample taken for sequencing was blood, either unsorted or a sorted T cell fraction (not recorded which). This sequence originates from a male donor with ankylosing spondylitis or in good health (not recorded which).

The CDR3 loop reads CATSRDTPDTQYF. The nucleotide sequence is given as TGTGCCACCAGCAGAGATACGCCAGATACGCAGTATTTT. The V and J genes are TRBV15 and TRBJ2-3, with the D gene not confidently named. CDR1 and CDR2, looked up from the germline V gene (reference sequence), are LNHNV and YYDKDF. Cut back by 0 bases and 4 bases, the V and J ends lie 5 bases apart. The CDR3 starts with the cysteine, ends with the phenylalanine, and has 13 residues. Just the 39-base CDR3 DNA is kept, in frame starting at base 1.